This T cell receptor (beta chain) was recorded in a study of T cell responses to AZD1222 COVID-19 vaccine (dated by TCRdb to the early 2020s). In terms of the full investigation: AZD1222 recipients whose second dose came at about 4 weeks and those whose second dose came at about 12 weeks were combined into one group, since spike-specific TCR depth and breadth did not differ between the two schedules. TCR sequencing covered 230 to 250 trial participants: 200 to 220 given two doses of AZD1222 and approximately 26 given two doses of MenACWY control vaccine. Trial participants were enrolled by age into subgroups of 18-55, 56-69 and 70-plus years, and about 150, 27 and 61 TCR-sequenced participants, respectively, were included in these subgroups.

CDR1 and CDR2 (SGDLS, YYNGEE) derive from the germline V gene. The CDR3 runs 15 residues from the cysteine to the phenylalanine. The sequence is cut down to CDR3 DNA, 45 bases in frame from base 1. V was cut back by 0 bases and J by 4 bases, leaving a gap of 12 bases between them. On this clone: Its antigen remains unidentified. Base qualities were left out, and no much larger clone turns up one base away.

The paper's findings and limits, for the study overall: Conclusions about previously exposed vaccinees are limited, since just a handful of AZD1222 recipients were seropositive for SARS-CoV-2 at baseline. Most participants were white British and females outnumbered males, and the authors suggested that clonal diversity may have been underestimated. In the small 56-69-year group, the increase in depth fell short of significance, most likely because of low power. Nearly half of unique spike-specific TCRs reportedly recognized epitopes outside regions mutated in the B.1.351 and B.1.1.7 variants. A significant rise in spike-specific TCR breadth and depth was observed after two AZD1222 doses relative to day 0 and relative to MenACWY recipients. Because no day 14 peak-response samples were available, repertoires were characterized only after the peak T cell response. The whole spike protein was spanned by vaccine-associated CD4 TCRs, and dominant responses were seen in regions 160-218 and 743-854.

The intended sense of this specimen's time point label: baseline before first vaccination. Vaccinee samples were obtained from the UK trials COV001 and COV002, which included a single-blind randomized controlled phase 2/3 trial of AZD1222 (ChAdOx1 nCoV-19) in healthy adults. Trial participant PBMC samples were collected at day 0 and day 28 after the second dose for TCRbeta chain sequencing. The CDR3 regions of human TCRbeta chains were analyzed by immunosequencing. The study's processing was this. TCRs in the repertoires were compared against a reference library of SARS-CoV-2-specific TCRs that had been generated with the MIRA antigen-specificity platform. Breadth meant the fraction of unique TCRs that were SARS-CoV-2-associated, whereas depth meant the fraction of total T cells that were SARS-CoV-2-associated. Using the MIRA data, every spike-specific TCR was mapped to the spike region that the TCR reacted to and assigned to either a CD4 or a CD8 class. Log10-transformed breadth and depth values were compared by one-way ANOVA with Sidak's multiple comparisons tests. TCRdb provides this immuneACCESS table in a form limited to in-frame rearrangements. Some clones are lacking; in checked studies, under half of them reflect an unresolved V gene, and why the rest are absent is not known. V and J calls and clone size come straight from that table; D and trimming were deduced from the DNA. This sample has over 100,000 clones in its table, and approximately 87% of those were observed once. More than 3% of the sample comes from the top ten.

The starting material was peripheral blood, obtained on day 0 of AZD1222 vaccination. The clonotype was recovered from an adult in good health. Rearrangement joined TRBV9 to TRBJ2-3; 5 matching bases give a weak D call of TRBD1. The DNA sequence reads TGTGCCAGCAGCGTAGAGGGGCAGCTCGCAGATACGCAGTATTTT. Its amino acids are CASSVEGQLADTQYF.